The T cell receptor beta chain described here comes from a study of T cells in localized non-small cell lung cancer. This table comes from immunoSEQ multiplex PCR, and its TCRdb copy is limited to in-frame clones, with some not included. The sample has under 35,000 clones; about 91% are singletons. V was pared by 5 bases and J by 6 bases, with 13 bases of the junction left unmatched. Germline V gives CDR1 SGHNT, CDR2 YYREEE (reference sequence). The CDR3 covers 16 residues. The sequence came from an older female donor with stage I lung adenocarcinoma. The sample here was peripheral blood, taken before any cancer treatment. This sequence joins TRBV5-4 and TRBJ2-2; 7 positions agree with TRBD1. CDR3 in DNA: TGTGCCAGCAGTTCCCGACAGGGCTCCATGGCCGGGGAGCTGTTTTTT. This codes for CASSSRQGSMAGELFF.